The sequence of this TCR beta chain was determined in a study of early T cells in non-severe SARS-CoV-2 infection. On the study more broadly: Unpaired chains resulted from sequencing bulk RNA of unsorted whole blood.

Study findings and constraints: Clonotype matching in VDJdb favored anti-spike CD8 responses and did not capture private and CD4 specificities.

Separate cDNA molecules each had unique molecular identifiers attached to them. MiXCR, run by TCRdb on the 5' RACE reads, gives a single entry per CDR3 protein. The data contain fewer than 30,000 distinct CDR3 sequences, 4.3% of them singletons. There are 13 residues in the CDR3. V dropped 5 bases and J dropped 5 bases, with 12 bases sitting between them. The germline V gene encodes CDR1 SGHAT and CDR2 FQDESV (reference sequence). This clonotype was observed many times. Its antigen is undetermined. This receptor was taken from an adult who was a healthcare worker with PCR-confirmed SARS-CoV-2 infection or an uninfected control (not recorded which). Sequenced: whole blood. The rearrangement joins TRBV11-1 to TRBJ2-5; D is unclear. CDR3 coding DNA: TGTGCCAGCAGCCGAAAACGGTTGGAGACCCAGTACTTC. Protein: CASSRKRLETQYF.